This entry is about one TCR beta chain. Profiling relied on immunoSEQ multiplex PCR, and the TCRdb table lists in-frame clones only, not all of them. The top ten hold around 0.24% of the sample, which has around 76,000 clones, around nine tenths seen once. These data come from a study of technical replicates of blood from a few donors. Trimming cost V 1 base and J 10 bases; bases outside gene matches: 3. The CDR3 is 13 amino acids. Germline values: CDR1 SNHLY, CDR2 FYNNEI. The source is a human donor in good health. The J gene is TRBJ2-7, the V gene TRBV2; 11 bases match TRBD2. The sequencing input was T cells isolated from PBMCs. The CDR3 spells CASSEGLAGNQYF. In DNA, the CDR3 is TGTGCCAGCAGTGAAGGACTAGCGGGGAACCAGTACTTC.